Sequencing of this TCR beta chain was carried out in a study of blood T cells in healthy people across ages. The wider study: About one barcoded TCR beta cDNA was captured per two T cells. Study-wide results and limits: Long-lived and aged donors differed, with more naive CD4+ cells and higher diversity in the long-lived.

The second PCR ran roughly 6 to 11 cycles with a sample-barcoded 5' primer and J-beta primers. TCRdb redid the calling of the 5' RACE reads with MiXCR, one entry per CDR3 protein. The repertoire holds 380,000 or so distinct CDR3 sequences, with more than 45% as singletons. V lost 0 bases and J 9 bases, leaving 18 bases between the germline ends. CDR1 and CDR2 (germline): LGHNA, YNFKEQ. The CDR3 totals 16 residues. On this clonotype itself: Its specificity is not known.

Around 9.4 milliliters was the volume of peripheral blood drawn from each donor. Each sample gave at least 7 million isolated PBMCs. Sequencing input: blood. The receptor's source is a man between 60 and 75 years old in good health. The rearrangement joins TRBV4-2 to TRBJ2-1, with D tentatively TRBD2 (5 bases). CDR3 in amino acids: CASSQDWPGGHFEQFF. In DNA, the CDR3 is TGTGCCAGCAGCCAAGATTGGCCAGGCGGGCATTTTGAGCAGTTCTTC.